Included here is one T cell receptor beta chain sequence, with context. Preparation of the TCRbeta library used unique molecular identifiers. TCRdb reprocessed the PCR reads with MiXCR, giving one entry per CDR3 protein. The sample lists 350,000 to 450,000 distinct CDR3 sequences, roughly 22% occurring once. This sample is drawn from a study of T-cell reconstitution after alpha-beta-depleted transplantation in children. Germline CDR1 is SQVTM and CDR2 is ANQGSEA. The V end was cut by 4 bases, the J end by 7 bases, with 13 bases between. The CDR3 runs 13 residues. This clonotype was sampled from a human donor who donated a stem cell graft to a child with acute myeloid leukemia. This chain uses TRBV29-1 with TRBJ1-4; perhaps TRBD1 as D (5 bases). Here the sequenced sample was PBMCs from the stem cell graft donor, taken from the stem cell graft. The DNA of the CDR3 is TGCAGCGTTGGCGGGGGTCGTGGTGAAAAACTGTTTTTT. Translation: CSVGGGRGEKLFF.